This TCR beta chain is drawn from a study of T cells in Graves' hyperthyroidism and ophthalmopathy. This clonotype appeared many times. RNA transcripts yielded amplified TCR beta CDR3 regions. HTBI primers were used for first-round RT-PCR of the TCR CDR3. TCRdb itself ran the multiplex PCR reads through MiXCR, one entry per CDR3 protein. Among around 490,000 distinct CDR3 sequences, about 20% were seen once, and the ten largest hold roughly 47%. Input material: blood. The receptor's source is a man in his forties with Graves' ophthalmopathy.

CDR3 sequence: CASSLVVVHEQFF. The CDR3 nucleotides are TGTGCCAGCAGCCTTGTCGTCGTCCATGAGCAGTTCTTC. The V call is TRBV11-2, the J call TRBJ2-1; D gene uncertain. The CDR3 has 13 amino acids. Germline-derived CDR1 and CDR2 are SGHAT and FQNNGV. The V gene lost 5 bases and the J gene lost 8 bases, with 13 bases spanning the gap.